The T cell receptor beta chain described here comes from a study of CD8+ T cells in alopecia areata. As part of sample collection, lesional scalp punch biopsies and peripheral blood were taken from alopecia areata patients. The CDR3 runs to 14 residues. The V gene lost 1 base and the J gene lost 8 bases, with 14 bases spanning the gap. From germline, CDR1 is SGHDN and CDR2 FVKESK. RNA was isolated and reverse transcribed to cDNA, the sequencing template. The table came from immunoSEQ multiplex PCR; TCRdb's copy has only in-frame clones and leaves some out. The sample includes 5,500 to 7,500 clones, approximately 60% of them seen just once. Study-wide findings and caveats: Lesional scalp displayed greater clonality than normal scalp, most notably in alopecia totalis/universalis. Whereas mice showed it more clearly, TCR sharing across patients was murkier, possibly because of HLA. Sequencing of scalp tissue also captures the resident alphabeta T cells of normal skin.

With respect to this clone: No antigen is known for it.

Material for sequencing was skin. The TCR originated in a human donor with alopecia areata. The V gene is TRBV14, the J gene TRBJ1-2; D is uncertain. The CDR3 protein is CASSQGTPPRGYTF. As DNA, the CDR3 is TGTGCCAGCAGCCAAGGGACTCCTCCGAGAGGCTACACCTTC.